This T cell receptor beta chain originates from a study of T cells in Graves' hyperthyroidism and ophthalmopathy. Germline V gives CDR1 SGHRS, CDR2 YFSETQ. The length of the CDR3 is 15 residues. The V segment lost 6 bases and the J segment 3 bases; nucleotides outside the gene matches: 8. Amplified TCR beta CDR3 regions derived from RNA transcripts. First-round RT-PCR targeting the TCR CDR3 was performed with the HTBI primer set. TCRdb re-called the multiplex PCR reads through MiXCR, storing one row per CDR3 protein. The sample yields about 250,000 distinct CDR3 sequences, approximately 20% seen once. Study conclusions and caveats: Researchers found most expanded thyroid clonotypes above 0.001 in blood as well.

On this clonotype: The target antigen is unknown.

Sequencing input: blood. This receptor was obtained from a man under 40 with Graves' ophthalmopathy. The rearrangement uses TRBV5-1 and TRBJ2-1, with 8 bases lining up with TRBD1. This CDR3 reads CASKGGTGDYNEQFF. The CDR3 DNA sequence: TGCGCCAGCAAGGGCGGGACAGGCGACTACAATGAGCAGTTCTTC.